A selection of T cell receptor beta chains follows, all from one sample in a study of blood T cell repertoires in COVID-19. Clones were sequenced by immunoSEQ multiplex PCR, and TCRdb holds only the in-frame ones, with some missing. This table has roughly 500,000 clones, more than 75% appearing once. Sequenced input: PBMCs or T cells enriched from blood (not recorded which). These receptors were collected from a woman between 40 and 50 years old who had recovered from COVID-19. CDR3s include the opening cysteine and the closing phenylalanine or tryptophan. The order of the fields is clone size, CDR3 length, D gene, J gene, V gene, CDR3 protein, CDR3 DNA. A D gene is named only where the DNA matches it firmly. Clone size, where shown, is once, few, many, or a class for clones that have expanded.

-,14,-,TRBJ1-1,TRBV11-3,CASSLLQGITEAFF,TGTGCCAGCAGCTTGCTACAGGGTATCACTGAAGCTTTCTTT
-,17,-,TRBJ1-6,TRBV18,CASSPTGTSSYNSPLHF,TGTGCCAGCTCACCAACCGGGACATCCAGCTATAATTCACCCCTCCACTTT
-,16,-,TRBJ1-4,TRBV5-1,CASSSHIGGADEKLFF,TGCGCCAGCAGCTCCCATATCGGAGGGGCAGATGAAAAACTGTTTTTT
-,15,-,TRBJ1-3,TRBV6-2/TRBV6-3,CASSGHLSSGNTIYF,TGTGCCAGCAGTGGACACCTTAGCTCTGGAAACACCATATATTTT
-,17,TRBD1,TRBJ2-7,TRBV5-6,CASSFLAWDRGAYEQYF,TGTGCCAGCAGCTTCCTGGCCTGGGACAGGGGGGCATACGAGCAGTACTTC
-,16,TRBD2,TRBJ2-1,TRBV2,CASTPGTSGRKVGQFF,TGTGCCAGCACCCCCGGGACTAGCGGGAGGAAGGTAGGGCAGTTCTTC
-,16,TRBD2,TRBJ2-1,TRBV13,CASSLGHRGGYNEQFF,TGTGCCAGCAGCTTAGGCCATCGGGGGGGATACAATGAGCAGTTCTTC
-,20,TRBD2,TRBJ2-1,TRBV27,CASSLYYGLAGVTSYNEQFF,TGTGCCAGCAGTTTATATTATGGACTAGCGGGAGTTACATCCTACAATGAGCAGTTCTTC
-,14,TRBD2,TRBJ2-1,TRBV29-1,CSVVPSGTYNEQFF,TGCAGCGTTGTTCCTAGCGGAACCTACAATGAGCAGTTCTTC
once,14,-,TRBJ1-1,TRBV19,CASSIGRVITEAFF,TGTGCCAGTAGTATTGGCAGGGTAATCACTGAAGCTTTCTTT
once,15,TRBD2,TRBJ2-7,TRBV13,CASSLETSGRAEQYF,TGTGCCAGCAGCTTAGAGACTAGCGGGCGAGCGGAGCAGTACTTC
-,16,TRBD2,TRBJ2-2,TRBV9,CASSVAGLVNTGELFF,TGTGCCAGCAGCGTAGCGGGACTAGTTAACACCGGGGAGCTGTTTTTT
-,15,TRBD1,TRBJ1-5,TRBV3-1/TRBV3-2,CASSPQQGAGQPQHF,TGTGCCAGCAGCCCACAACAGGGGGCTGGGCAGCCCCAGCATTTT
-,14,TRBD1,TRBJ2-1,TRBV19,CASMGQEVYNEQFF,TGTGCCAGCATGGGACAGGAAGTCTACAATGAGCAGTTCTTC
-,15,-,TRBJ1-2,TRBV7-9,CASRGPWGEGYGYTF,TGTGCCAGCCGCGGTCCCTGGGGGGAGGGCTATGGCTACACCTTC
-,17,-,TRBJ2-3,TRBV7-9,CASSFKQGLWGTDTQYF,TGTGCCAGCAGCTTCAAACAGGGATTATGGGGCACAGATACGCAGTATTTT
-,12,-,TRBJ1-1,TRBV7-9,CASRSDRIEAFF,TGTGCCAGCAGGTCCGACAGGATTGAAGCTTTCTTT
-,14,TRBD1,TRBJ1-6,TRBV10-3,CAITEGAWGSPLHF,TGTGCCATCACAGAGGGGGCGTGGGGTTCACCCCTCCACTTT
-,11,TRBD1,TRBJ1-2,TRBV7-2,CASSPDRVLTF,TGTGCCAGCAGCCCAGACAGGGTTCTCACCTTC
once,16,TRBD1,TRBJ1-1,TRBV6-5,CASSYGGQGLHTEAFF,TGTGCCAGCAGTTACGGGGGACAGGGTCTCCACACTGAAGCTTTCTTT
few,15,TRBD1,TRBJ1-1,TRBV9,CASSDAGTGDTEAFF,TGTGCCAGCAGCGATGCCGGGACAGGTGACACTGAAGCTTTCTTT
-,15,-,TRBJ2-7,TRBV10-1,CASSDKSWTAYEQYF,TGCGCCAGCAGTGATAAGTCGTGGACAGCCTACGAGCAGTACTTC
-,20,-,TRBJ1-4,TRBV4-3,CASSHDPGPRGDATNEKLFF,TGCGCCAGCAGCCACGATCCGGGACCCAGGGGAGACGCAACTAATGAAAAACTGTTTTTT
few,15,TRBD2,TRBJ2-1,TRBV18,CAGAQSAGEYNEQFF,TGTGCTGGTGCTCAGAGCGCGGGAGAATACAATGAGCAGTTCTTC
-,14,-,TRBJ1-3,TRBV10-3,CAISESTGRNTIYF,TGTGCCATCAGTGAGTCCACAGGGAGAAACACCATATATTTT
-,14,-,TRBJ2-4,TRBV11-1,CASSLSGAKNIQYF,TGTGCCAGCAGCTTATCGGGGGCCAAAAACATTCAGTACTTC
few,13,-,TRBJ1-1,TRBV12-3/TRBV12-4,CASSLTGYTEAFF,TGTGCCAGCAGTCTCACAGGGTACACTGAAGCTTTCTTT
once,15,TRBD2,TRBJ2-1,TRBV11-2,CASSLTSGRADEQFF,TGTGCCAGCAGCTTAACTAGCGGGAGGGCTGATGAGCAGTTCTTC
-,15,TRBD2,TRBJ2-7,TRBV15,CATSREETSIHEQYF,TGTGCCACCAGCAGAGAGGAGACTAGCATCCACGAGCAGTACTTC
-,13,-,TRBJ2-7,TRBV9,CASSSRGSNEQYF,TGTGCCAGCAGCTCCCGGGGAAGTAACGAGCAGTACTTC
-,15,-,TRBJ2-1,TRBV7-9,CASSLEGALYNEQFF,TGTGCCAGCAGCTTAGAAGGGGCTCTTTACAATGAGCAGTTCTTC
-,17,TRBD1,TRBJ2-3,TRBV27,CASSLMVTGGYTDTQYF,TGTGCCAGCAGTTTAATGGTTACAGGGGGGTACACAGATACGCAGTATTTT
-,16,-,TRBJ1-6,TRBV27,CASSLLPRVLISPLHF,TGTGCCAGCAGTTTACTCCCGCGCGTCCTCATTTCACCCCTCCACTTT
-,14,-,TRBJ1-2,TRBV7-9,CASTDSGGGYGYTF,TGTGCCAGCACTGATTCCGGGGGAGGGTATGGCTACACCTTC
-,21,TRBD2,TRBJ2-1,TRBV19,CASSIEPTSGRVISSYNEQFF,TGTGCCAGTAGTATAGAACCGACTAGCGGGAGGGTTATTAGCTCCTACAATGAGCAGTTCTTC
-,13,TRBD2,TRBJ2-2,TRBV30,CAWSRLAAGELFF,TGTGCCTGGAGTAGACTAGCGGCCGGGGAGCTGTTTTTT
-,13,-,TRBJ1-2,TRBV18,CASSPISDDGYTF,TGTGCCAGCTCACCGATCAGCGATGATGGCTACACCTTC
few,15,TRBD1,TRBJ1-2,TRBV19,CASSTRDRWFGGYTF,TGTGCCAGTAGTACCCGGGACAGGTGGTTCGGTGGCTACACCTTC
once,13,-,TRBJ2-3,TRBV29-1,CSVSNRQADTQYF,TGCAGCGTTTCCAACCGACAGGCAGATACGCAGTATTTT